What follows are 2 T cell receptor beta chains derived from one specimen sequenced in a study of patients and donors after allogeneic stem cell transplantation. A single record per CDR3 protein comes from TCRdb applying MiXCR to the RT-PCR reads. Of hundreds of thousands of distinct CDR3 sequences in the sample, more than 15% were seen once. The sequenced sample was blood, either unsorted or a sorted T cell fraction (not recorded which). Every receptor here comes from a human donor who was either an allogeneic HSCT recipient or a stem cell or donor lymphocyte infusion donor (not recorded which). It is not recorded whose cells these are; they may come from a transplant donor.

This clonotype was detected a few times. The rearrangement joins TRBV7-6 to TRBJ2-2; either TRBD1 or TRBD2 may fit D (5 bases each). This CDR3 is 16 amino acids long. CDR1 is SGHVS and CDR2 is FNYEAQ in the germline V gene. V was shortened by 5 bases and J by 0 bases, with 13 bases between the two germline ends. CDR3 protein: CASSHWGYPNTGELFF. DNA of the CDR3: TGTGCCAGCAGCCACTGGGGGTATCCGAACACCGGGGAGCTGTTTTTT.

This clonotype came up a few times. The chain has TRBV20-1 and TRBJ1-1; D unclear. Looked up from germline, CDR1 is DFQATT and CDR2 is SNEGSKA (reference sequence). This CDR3 is built from 13 residues. Trimming took off 3 bases at V and 1 base at J, with 9 bases between the two ends. The CDR3 sequence: CSASYRKNTEAFF. DNA of the CDR3: TGCAGTGCTAGTTACAGAAAGAACACTGAAGCTTTCTTT.